This entry lists 17 T cell receptor beta chains sequenced from one sample in a study of OX40 agonist ivuxolimab in advanced cancers. Sequencing used immunoSEQ multiplex PCR; TCRdb keeps in-frame clones, though not all of them. Found here are 8,000 to 9,500 clones, 90% of them singletons; the top ten hold approximately 4.7%. The sequencing here drew on CD4+ or CD8+ T cells sorted from blood, taken in a trial of the OX40 agonist ivuxolimab. These TCRs come from an adult with an advanced solid tumor such as melanoma, head and neck, liver or kidney cancer.

The chain recombines TRBV5-1 with TRBJ2-1; D gene uncertain. With 4 bases removed from V and 3 bases from J, the gap between germline ends came to 14 bases. CDR3 length: 15 amino acids. Germline lookup yields CDR1 SGHRS and CDR2 YFSETQ. CDR3 sequence (DNA): TGCGCCAGCAGCGATATGAACACGGGCTACAATGAGCAGTTCTTC. Translated: CASSDMNTGYNEQFF.

The V gene is TRBV7-9, the J gene TRBJ2-1; possibly TRBD2 for D (5 bases). Between the trimmed V and J ends, which lost 6 bases and 0 bases, there was a span of 12 bases. Per the germline V gene, CDR1 is SEHNR and CDR2 is FQNEAQ (reference sequence). The CDR3 runs 15 residues. The CDR3 is CASSRAGSSYNEQFF. The CDR3, as DNA: TGTGCCAGCAGTCGAGCTGGGAGCTCCTACAATGAGCAGTTCTTC.

The genes are TRBV28 and TRBJ2-7; D may be TRBD2 (6 bases). The germline V gene encodes CDR1 MDHEN and CDR2 SYDVKM. The CDR3 consists of 13 residues. Trimming stripped 5 bases from V and 4 bases from J, with 12 bases between. CDR3 protein: CASSTAGSYEQYV. CDR3 bases: TGTGCCAGCAGTACCGCCGGGAGTTACGAGCAGTACGTC.

The chain employs TRBV19 and TRBJ2-7; D is unclear. Between the trimmed V and J ends, which lost 5 bases and 6 bases, there was a span of 8 bases. The CDR3 is 11 residues long. Germline V gene lookup returns CDR1 LNHDA and CDR2 SQIVND (reference sequence). CDR3 in DNA: TGTGCCAGTAGTTCCCCATCCGAGCAGTACGTC. Its translation is CASSSPSEQYV.

The chain couples TRBV7-8 to TRBJ2-3; D call uncertain. The CDR3 sequence is 15 residues long. Per the germline V gene, CDR1 is SGHVS and CDR2 is FQNEAQ. The germline V and J ends were trimmed by 1 base and 5 bases, with 13 bases remaining between them. CDR3: CASSLVGLVGDTQYF. The CDR3 nucleotides read TGTGCCAGCAGCTTAGTGGGCCTAGTAGGAGATACGCAGTATTTT.

The chain links TRBV10-3 to TRBJ1-1; D is undetermined. This CDR3 is built from 12 residues. Trimming removed 3 bases from V and 1 base from J, with 3 bases in between. Germline loops: CDR1 ENHRY, CDR2 SYGVKD. The CDR3 DNA sequence: TGTGCCATCAGTGACAAGAACACTGAAGCTTTCTTT. As protein: CAISDKNTEAFF.

This sequence joins TRBV4-1 and TRBJ1-1, with no clear D. Germline CDR1 reads MGHRA; CDR2 reads YSYEKL. V was cut by 2 bases and J by 3 bases, with 13 bases left in between. CDR3 length equals 15 residues. The CDR3 nucleotides are TGCGCCAGCAGCCAACACCGGGCCCCTCACACTGAAGCTTTCTTT. Its translation is CASSQHRAPHTEAFF.

The rearrangement uses TRBV5-1 and TRBJ1-2, with D perhaps matching TRBD1 (5 bases). Deletions cut 4 bases from V and 3 bases from J, with 16 bases between. In germline, CDR1 is SGHRS, CDR2 YFSETQ. This CDR3 is built from 15 residues. The CDR3 protein is CASSQDSVFDYGYTF. DNA of the CDR3: TGCGCCAGCAGCCAAGACAGTGTTTTTGACTATGGCTACACCTTC.

This clone was found once. This chain links TRBV6-1 with TRBJ1-5; D is undetermined. V gave up 6 bases and J gave up 7 bases, with 16 bases separating them. The CDR3 runs 14 residues. Germline CDR1 and CDR2: MNHNS and SASEGT. CDR3 region: CASSIVEVEQPQHF. The DNA for the CDR3 is TGTGCCAGCAGCATTGTGGAGGTTGAACAGCCCCAGCATTTT.

The J gene is TRBJ2-1, the V gene TRBV9; D not certain. The germline gives CDR1 SGDLS, CDR2 YYNGEE. The CDR3 totals 12 residues. With 5 bases removed from V and 10 bases from J, the gap between germline ends came to 13 bases. CDR3 region: CASSSEGFEQFF. In DNA, the CDR3 is TGTGCCAGCAGTTCAGAAGGGTTCGAGCAGTTCTTC.

Here the CDR3 reads CASSFTGDPTEAFF. Here the CDR3 DNA reads TGCGCCAGCAGCTTTACAGGGGATCCAACTGAAGCTTTCTTT. The rearrangement uses TRBV5-1 and TRBJ1-1, with 7 bases identical to TRBD1. V was clipped by 2 bases and J by 5 bases; unmatched bases: 6. CDR1 is SGHRS, CDR2 YFSETQ, per germline. CDR3 size: 14 residues.

The rearrangement joins TRBV6-1 to TRBJ2-7, with 12 bases fitting TRBD2. Germline-derived CDR1 and CDR2 are MNHNS and SASEGT. V lost 2 bases and J lost 2; bases outside the gene matches: 4. The CDR3 runs 16 residues. The DNA of the CDR3 is TGTGCCAGCAGTGAACTAGCGGGAGGGCCAGCCTACGAGCAGTACGTC. Its protein product is CASSELAGGPAYEQYV.

This rearrangement joins TRBV5-1 to TRBJ2-6; D not resolved. CDR1 is SGHRS, CDR2 YFSETQ, per germline. The CDR3 length is 15 residues. The ends were cut back, 1 base at V and 0 bases at J, with 5 bases in the middle. Here the CDR3 DNA reads TGCGCCAGCAGCTTGTTACGCTCTGGGGCCAACGTCCTGACTTTC. Residues: CASSLLRSGANVLTF.

The CDR3 DNA is TGTGCCACCAGCACGGGACTAGCGGGAGTCACAGATACGCAGTATTTT. Translating it yields CATSTGLAGVTDTQYF. The chain is built from TRBV15 and TRBJ2-3; 14 nucleotides match TRBD2. Trimming took 4 bases from V and 2 from J; bases not matched to a gene: 2. This CDR3 has 16 amino acids. Germline V gives CDR1 LNHNV, CDR2 YYDKDF (reference sequence).

This clone has just one count. The V gene is TRBV6-6, the J gene TRBJ2-5, with D possibly TRBD2 on 6 matching bases. The V end was cut by 5 bases, the J end by 4 bases, with 11 bases between. Germline lookup yields CDR1 MNHNY and CDR2 SVGAGI (reference sequence). This CDR3 is built from 13 residues. The CDR3 reads CASSPTRRETQYF. The CDR3 nucleotides are TGTGCCAGCAGTCCGACTAGAAGAGAGACCCAGTACTTC.

The chain uses TRBV11-2 and TRBJ1-1; D is possibly TRBD1 (6 bases). There are 14 residues in the CDR3. V was trimmed by 2 bases and J by 3 bases, leaving 10 bases between them. Germline CDR1 and CDR2: SGHAT and FQNNGV. As DNA, the CDR3 is TGTGCCAGCAGCTTAATGGGGGCGGACACTGAAGCTTTCTTT. Encoded protein: CASSLMGADTEAFF.

This chain connects TRBV6-1 to TRBJ2-3; possibly TRBD1 for D (6 bases). The CDR3 is 14 amino acids. Germline CDR1 is MNHNS and CDR2 is SASEGT. V lost 6 bases, J lost 3 bases, and 13 bases lay in between. CDR3 in amino acids: CASRDSLGTDTQYF. In DNA, the CDR3 is TGTGCCAGCAGGGACAGTTTGGGGACAGATACGCAGTATTTT.